The next 26 T cell receptor beta chains were all read from a single sample in a study of blood T cell repertoires in COVID-19. Clones were read by immunoSEQ multiplex PCR, and TCRdb kept only the in-frame ones, dropping some. Found here are 100,000 or so clones, approximately 72% of them singletons; the top ten hold approximately 19%. What was sequenced was peripheral blood. These receptors were taken from a woman between 70 and 85 years old with acute or convalescent COVID-19.

The gene calls are TRBV5-1 and TRBJ1-1, with D perhaps TRBD1 (5 bases). Germline V gene sequence: CDR1 SGHRS, CDR2 YFSETQ. CDR3 size: 15 residues. Trimming shortened V by 0 bases and J by 6 bases, and 15 bases separated the two germline ends. The CDR3 spells CASSLDGGSAAEAFF. The CDR3 nucleotides are TGCGCCAGCAGCTTGGACGGGGGTTCAGCTGCTGAAGCTTTCTTT.

The chain joins TRBV5-6 to TRBJ1-2; 8 bases are a match to TRBD1. Germline assignment: CDR1 SGHDT and CDR2 YYEEEE. The ends lost 2 bases at V and 5 bases at J; junction bases unmatched: 11. CDR3 length equals 16 residues. The CDR3 reads CASSLRTGTGGYGYTF. In DNA, the CDR3 is TGTGCCAGCAGCTTAAGGACAGGGACCGGAGGGTATGGCTACACCTTC.

V gene TRBV29-1 combines with J gene TRBJ1-1, with D perhaps TRBD1 (6 bases). The V gene lost 6 bases and the J gene lost 2 bases, with 10 bases spanning the gap. This CDR3 has 12 residues. Germline V CDR1 and CDR2: SQVTM, ANQGSEA. The CDR3 reads CSVNRANTEAFF. CDR3 coding DNA: TGCAGCGTGAACAGGGCTAACACTGAAGCTTTCTTT.

The sample holds a few counts of this clone. J is TRBJ1-2 and V is TRBV6-1; D is uncertain. The germline CDR1 and CDR2 sequences are MNHNS and SASEGT. V gave up 3 bases and J gave up 4 bases, with 18 bases separating them. The CDR3 runs to 16 residues. The CDR3 DNA is TGTGCCAGCAGTGAGGGCAGCTACACATACTCCTATGGCTACACCTTC. This encodes CASSEGSYTYSYGYTF.

The chain is built from TRBV29-1 and TRBJ2-5, with TRBD2 identical over 7 bases. The germline CDR1 and CDR2 sequences are SQVTM and ANQGSEA. J was trimmed by 0 bases and V by 0 bases; bases with no gene match: 10. The CDR3 runs 17 residues. In DNA form, the CDR3 reads TGCAGCGTTGAAGATGTCGGGAGCGGGGCCTACCAAGAGACCCAGTACTTC. Protein: CSVEDVGSGAYQETQYF.

The chain is built from TRBV9 and TRBJ1-1; D possibly corresponds to TRBD1 (5 bases). This CDR3 has 15 amino acids. Germline lookup yields CDR1 SGDLS and CDR2 YYNGEE. V lost 4 bases to trimming and J lost 3 bases, with 16 bases between them. The CDR3 region is CASSPGTRLDTEAFF. The CDR3 region has the DNA TGTGCCAGCAGCCCGGGGACTCGTCTAGACACTGAAGCTTTCTTT.

The table lists this clone with a few counts. J is TRBJ1-1 and V is TRBV7-2; D possibly corresponds to TRBD1 (5 bases). The V end was cut by 5 bases, the J end by 0 bases, with 13 bases between. The CDR3 extends over 15 amino acids. CDR1 SGHTA and CDR2 FQGNSA come from the germline V gene. Here the CDR3 DNA reads TGTGCCAGCAGCCCTGCGGTCAGGGTGAACACTGAAGCTTTCTTT. Its protein product is CASSPAVRVNTEAFF.

The chain carries TRBV5-1 and TRBJ2-6, with a possible D match to TRBD2 (6 bases). Trimming removed 0 bases from V and 11 bases from J, with 6 bases in between. Germline V gene sequence: CDR1 SGHRS, CDR2 YFSETQ. This CDR3 spans 12 amino acids. This CDR3 reads CASSLGEDVLTF. The DNA for the CDR3 is TGCGCCAGCAGCTTGGGGGAGGACGTCCTGACTTTC.

This chain links TRBV15 with TRBJ1-4; the D is unclear. V lost 3 bases and J 5 bases, leaving 4 bases between the germline ends. Germline assignment: CDR1 LNHNV and CDR2 YYDKDF (reference sequence). The CDR3 sequence is 12 residues long. DNA of the CDR3: TGTGCCACCAGCAGGGGCAATGAAAAACTGTTTTTT. It is translated as CATSRGNEKLFF.

The chain carries TRBV3-1 (or the pseudogene TRBV3-2) and TRBJ1-3; D is unclear. V lost 4 bases and J 0 bases, leaving 10 bases between the germline ends. Germline V gene data show CDR1 as LGHDT and CDR2 as YNNKEL (reference sequence). The CDR3 has 15 residues. The CDR3 loop is CASSLPTISGNTIYF. The CDR3 DNA reads as TGTGCCAGCAGCCTACCGACAATCTCTGGAAACACCATATATTTT.

This CDR3 is CASRPRTGTFGYTF. The CDR3 bases are TGTGCCAGCAGGCCAAGGACAGGGACTTTTGGCTACACCTTC. The rearrangement links TRBV6-5 to TRBJ1-2, with 8 bases lining up with TRBD1. CDR1 and CDR2 (germline): MNHEY, SVGAGI. The CDR3 runs 14 residues. V shed 6 bases, J shed 7 bases, and the junction held 10 bases outside the gene matches.

The chain joins TRBV5-1 to TRBJ1-4, with D uncertain. The CDR3 spans 15 residues. From germline, CDR1 is SGHRS and CDR2 YFSETQ. V dropped 7 bases and J dropped 1 base, with 14 bases sitting between them. The CDR3 here is CASQMGLRTNEKLFF. DNA for the CDR3: TGCGCCAGCCAGATGGGCCTTCGAACTAATGAAAAACTGTTTTTT.

V gene TRBV5-1 combines with J gene TRBJ1-2, with 7 bases matching TRBD1. With 5 bases clipped from V and 7 bases from J, the junction kept 11 bases outside the gene matches. The CDR3 has 14 amino acids. The V gene's germline CDR1 is SGHRS and CDR2 YFSETQ. CDR3 bases: TGCGCCAGCAGGAAAGAAGGGGGCGCGGGTGGCTACACCTTC. It codes for CASRKEGGAGGYTF.

The gene calls are TRBV6-1 and TRBJ1-5, with D maybe TRBD1 (5 bases). This CDR3 contains 17 residues. Trimming stripped 2 bases from V and 1 base from J, with 15 bases between. From germline, CDR1 is MNHNS and CDR2 SASEGT. The CDR3 here is CASSERLGGGSNQPQHF. The CDR3 DNA follows: TGTGCCAGCAGTGAACGGCTGGGGGGAGGAAGCAATCAGCCCCAGCATTTT.

This clone has a single count. J is TRBJ2-3 and V is TRBV4-2, with 13 bases aligning to TRBD2. This CDR3 contains 17 residues. V shed 3 bases and J 5 bases; nucleotides not matched to a gene: 8. The germline V gene encodes CDR1 LGHNA and CDR2 YNFKEQ. CDR3 DNA sequence: TGTGCCAGCAGCCAGAGTACCACTAGCGGGGGGGGAGATACGCAGTATTTT. It yields the protein CASSQSTTSGGGDTQYF.

Ten or more counts support this clone. The chain recombines TRBV6-1 with TRBJ1-3; D gene uncertain. Germline V gene data show CDR1 as MNHNS and CDR2 as SASEGT. There are 16 residues in the CDR3. The ends were cut back, 1 base at V and 0 bases at J, with 10 bases in the middle. The CDR3 sequence: CASSEVSSGSGNTIYF. The DNA of the CDR3 is TGTGCCAGCAGTGAAGTATCCAGTGGCTCTGGAAACACCATATATTTT.

This clone was seen more than once but under ten times. V is TRBV6-5 and J is TRBJ2-2; D might be TRBD1 (6 bases). V shed 2 bases and J shed 2 bases, with 9 bases lying between them. The CDR3 loop spans 15 amino acids. Germline CDR1 is MNHEY and CDR2 is SVGAGI. Here the CDR3 DNA reads TGTGCCAGCAGTTACGTGGGGGCAAACACCGGGGAGCTGTTTTTT. This encodes CASSYVGANTGELFF.

V usage is TRBV20-1 and J usage is TRBJ1-5, with D perhaps matching TRBD1 (5 bases). The CDR3 runs to 16 residues. Trimming shortened V by 3 bases and J by 2 bases, and 17 bases separated the two germline ends. Germline lookup yields CDR1 DFQATT and CDR2 SNEGSKA (reference sequence). The CDR3 coding sequence is TGCAGTGCTAGTCGGGACTCTCCTTTGGGCAATCAGCCCCAGCATTTT. Protein product: CSASRDSPLGNQPQHF.

The sample holds many counts of this clone. The chain uses TRBV5-1 and TRBJ1-6; 7 bases fit TRBD1. Germline V gene data show CDR1 as SGHRS and CDR2 as YFSETQ. This CDR3 contains 14 residues. V shed 3 bases, J shed 10 bases, and the junction held 7 bases outside the gene matches. CDR3 nucleotides: TGCGCCAGCAGCTACGGACAGGCAGGATCACCCCTCCACTTT. Its translation is CASSYGQAGSPLHF. Supplemented by reference TRBV5-1 and TRBJ1-6, the full variable domain reads KAGVTQTPRYLIKTRGQQVTLSCSPISGHRSVSWYQQTPGQGLQFLFEYFSETQRNKGNFPGRFSGRQFSNSRSEMNVSTLELGDSALYLCASSYGQAGSPLHFGNGTRLTVT.

The chain employs TRBV3-1 (or the pseudogene TRBV3-2) and TRBJ2-3, with TRBD2 matching over 9 bases. This CDR3 has 16 residues. CDR1 is LGHDT, CDR2 YNNKEL, per germline (reference sequence). V shed 1 base and J 0 bases; nucleotides not matched to a gene: 2. In DNA form, the CDR3 reads TGTGCCAGCAGCCAAGTAGCGGGGGCAAGCACAGATACGCAGTATTTT. Protein: CASSQVAGASTDTQYF.

This clone was seen a handful of times. V usage is TRBV15 and J usage is TRBJ2-5; 9 nucleotides match TRBD2. This CDR3 is built from 15 residues. Losses at the gene ends were 4 bases for V and 5 bases for J; bases not matched to a gene: 8. Germline V gene lookup returns CDR1 LNHNV and CDR2 YYDKDF (reference sequence). The CDR3 nucleotides are TGTGCCACCAGCACGCGGACTAGCGCCGCGGAGACCCAGTACTTC. As protein: CATSTRTSAAETQYF.

This clone was counted a single time. This chain connects TRBV7-9 to TRBJ1-1; 10 bases are shared with TRBD1. The trim removed 1 base at V and 7 bases at J, leaving 6 bases unmatched. Germline CDR1 reads SEHNR; CDR2 reads FQNEAQ (reference sequence). The CDR3 is made up of 15 amino acids. The CDR3 region has the DNA TGTGCCAGCAGCTTAGTAAAGGGACAGGGGATTGAAGCTTTCTTT. This encodes CASSLVKGQGIEAFF.

The rearrangement uses TRBV6-1 and TRBJ2-3; 8 nucleotides line up with TRBD2. The CDR3 loop spans 14 amino acids. The junction had 10 bases not matched to a gene; V was cut back by 6 bases and J by 8 bases. The germline V gene encodes CDR1 MNHNS and CDR2 SASEGT. The CDR3 loop is CASSSGGGQGTQYF. As DNA, the CDR3 is TGTGCCAGCAGCTCCGGGGGGGGCCAAGGTACGCAGTATTTT.

Notes on this clone: This may come from a read error, since a much larger clone is one base off. This sequence joins TRBV13 and TRBJ1-1; no definite D call. CDR3 length equals 13 residues. CDR1 and CDR2 (germline): PRHDT, FYEKMQ (reference sequence). V dropped 5 bases and J dropped 1 base, with 8 bases sitting between them. CDR3 nucleotide sequence: TGTGCCAGCAGCCCCCGGGGGAACACTGAAGCTTTCTTT. Its protein is CASSPRGNTEAFF.

V is TRBV6-5 and J is TRBJ2-5; 8 positions match TRBD1. The germline gives CDR1 MNHEY, CDR2 SVGAGI. V lost 7 bases and J lost 5; bases outside the gene matches: 12. This CDR3 contains 15 residues. CDR3 nucleotide sequence: TGTGCCAGCACTACAGGGGGGTTCCGGGGTGAGACCCAGTACTTC. It encodes CASTTGGFRGETQYF.

This clone was seen only once. The J gene is TRBJ2-1, the V gene TRBV6-5, with 11 positions matching TRBD2. The CDR3 contains 13 residues. Germline V CDR1 and CDR2: MNHEY, SVGAGI. Trimming removed 8 bases from V and 5 bases from J; junction bases left unmatched: 2. In nucleotides, the CDR3 is TGTGCCAGCCAGACTAGCGGGGACAATGAGCAGTTCTTC. This translates into CASQTSGDNEQFF.